This T cell receptor (beta chain) was identified during a study of T cell changes during pregnancy in multiple sclerosis. In this sample, this clone turned up a few times. Some clones are missing from TCRdb's copy, which holds only in-frame ones; the method was immunoSEQ multiplex PCR. The sample records fewer than 70,000 clones, roughly nine tenths being singletons. The CDR3 extends over 15 amino acids. The germline CDR1 and CDR2 sequences are KGHSH and LQKENI. V was shortened by 6 bases and J by 6 bases, with 18 bases between the two germline ends. Here the sequenced sample was peripheral blood, taken in the first trimester of pregnancy. This sequence joins TRBV18 and TRBJ2-4; D possibly corresponds to TRBD1 (6 bases). The sequence was collected from a female donor with multiple sclerosis, enrolled in a pregnancy study. The CDR3 DNA sequence: TGTGCCAGCTCGCTTATGGACAGATCAGGAAACATTCAGTACTTC. Its protein is CASSLMDRSGNIQYF.